This T cell receptor beta chain was observed in a study of T cell repertoires in cytomegalovirus infection. Study information: Through public TCR beta signatures, both CMV infection and matching HLA type were indicated.

MiXCR was run by TCRdb on the reads, yielding one entry per CDR3 protein. The sample has 150,000 to 200,000 distinct CDR3 sequences, 28% seen once. CDR3 length: 13 amino acids. Germline lookup yields CDR1 SQVTM and CDR2 ANQGSEA. Points on this clonotype: Its antigen is not identified. Compared with germline, one end of the junction differs, possibly owing to a read error.

Study-level results: Based on cumulative public TCR beta family frequency, carriers of CMV plus the relevant HLA were identified. It was HLA-C-restricted CMV-specific TCR beta clonotypes that dominated the response ex vivo.

The receptor's source is a human donor in good health (CMV status not recorded). Some clones in this sample may be carry-over from other donors' samples. Input material: PBMCs. The rearrangement uses TRBV29-1 and TRBJ1-2, with D unclear. CDR3 residues: CIVFSASNSGYTF. The CDR3 DNA reads as TGCATCGTTTTTTCTGCAAGTAACTCTGGCTACACCTTC.